The TCR beta chain under discussion was sequenced for a study of PD-1 blockade in classical Hodgkin lymphoma (dated by TCRdb to the early 2020s). The study in broad terms: Nivolumab dosing was 3 mg/kg intravenously every 2 weeks, continuing until either disease progression or unacceptable toxicity. A peripheral blood immune signature of response to PD-1 blockade in classical Hodgkin lymphoma was defined using TCR beta sequencing and CyTOF. General findings and caveats noted by the study authors: Only a single clinical trial cohort was studied, and what caused the repertoire differences, possibly disease activity or prior therapy, remained undefined. By C4D1, a significant rise was seen in CD4+ TCR diversity but not in CD8+ TCR diversity (p=0.0027 vs p=0.16), and the rise was most apparent among complete responders (p=0.02). Baseline TCR diversity was reported to be lower in newly diagnosed patients than in healthy donors and to be lower still in relapsed/refractory patients. Lower diversity was observed in patients in whom nivolumab was started less than 1 year after ASCT, and these patients were excluded from later analyses so that confounding by immune reconstitution would be avoided. Among trial patients, those achieving complete response had baseline diversity similar to that of newly diagnosed patients, while diversity was significantly lower in partial responders and progressors.

Remarks on this clone: No cognate antigen has been identified for it. No base quality values were provided; no much bigger clone lies one nucleotide off.

Per the germline V gene, MNHNS is the CDR1 and SASEGT is the CDR2. Germline trimming amounts to 7 bases on V and 5 bases on J, with 12 as the count of junction bases outside the gene matches. Inclusive of the bounding cysteine and phenylalanine, the CDR3 is 15 residues long. Of the read, only the CDR3 DNA is kept; its 45 bases are in frame from base 1. Genomic DNA was isolated using the Qiagen DNeasy kit from unsorted PBMCs as well as from negatively selected CD4+ and CD8+ fractions. Using primers that anneal to V and J segments, immunoSEQ multiplex PCR amplified the TCR beta CDR3 regions. A synthetic immune receptor repertoire was used to minimize amplification bias, and any remaining bias was removed computationally after sequencing. Per the authors' processing: Repertoire diversity was quantified as the Shannon entropy index using custom Python scripts. Unsorted, CD4+ and CD8+ repertoires were analyzed separately, except for combined analyses in which CD4+ and CD8+ sequences were merged in silico. A clone was considered expanded if an increase in frequency of at least 2-fold after treatment relative to C1D1 was found, and a pseudocount of 0.5 was applied to clones undetected at baseline. Singleton clones were defined as clones with 0 or 1 copy at C1D1, and non-singleton clones were defined as clones with 2 or more copies. Clones expanded in unsorted samples were labelled as CD4+, CD8+ or unknown by matching protein sequences in sorted samples from the same patient. Wilcoxon tests on paired samples were used to test changes in diversity from C1D1 to C4D1. Imported from immuneACCESS, the table was reduced by TCRdb to in-frame sequences with V and J called. These copies leave out some clones; in studies compared against another copy, an unresolved V gene accounts for under half, and the cause of the remainder is not known. The DNA gave D and trimming, while V, J and clone size come from that table. The sample table holds 25,000 to 30,000 clones, of which approximately 78% were seen once. Of the sample, around 10% falls within the top ten clones.

The time point label for this specimen denotes: cycle 2 day 1 (C2D1) of nivolumab. All trial patients had relapsed after autologous stem cell transplantation, with cohorts A, B and C differing in prior brentuximab vedotin exposure. A total of roughly 57 patients with relapsed/refractory classical Hodgkin lymphoma made up the trial cohort, and each patient's best overall response was complete response, partial response or progressive disease. Single-agent nivolumab was administered to trial patients in the multi-cohort phase II CheckMate 205 trial. Best overall response was determined by an independent review committee according to the 2007 International Working Group response criteria. Trial PBMCs were obtained immediately prior to nivolumab initiation (C1D1) and on therapy at cycle 2 day 1 and cycle 4 day 1. Peripheral blood was collected in 8 mL Vacutainer Cell Preparation Tubes, from which PBMCs were isolated by centrifugation and then cryopreserved.

The sequencing here drew on peripheral blood mononuclear cells (PBMCs), taken before the second cycle of nivolumab. This sequence originates from a human donor with classical Hodgkin lymphoma. This receptor chain uses TRBV6-1 and TRBJ2-5, with 8 bases matching TRBD1. CDR3 protein: CASKRETGVGETQYF. In nucleotides, the sequence is TGTGCCAGCAAAAGGGAGACAGGGGTTGGCGAGACCCAGTACTTC.